The T cell receptor (gamma chain) described here comes from a study of gammadelta T cells in human blood. Findings and caveats of the study: Polyclonal expansion of innate γδ T cells after birth appeared microbially driven.

TCRdb reanalysed the RT-PCR reads with CATT. The data show roughly 450 gamma-chain clones, with 9.9% seen just once and less than 25% held by the top ten. CDR1 is EGSTGY, CDR2 YDSYTSSV, per germline. CDR3 length equals 15 residues. The V and J ends lost 1 base and 7 bases, in that order; junction bases with no gene match: 13. This clone is labeled as large. Antigen specificity is unknown. The clonotype comes from a human donor. This chain links TRGV4 with TRGJ1 or TRGJ2. Sequences were obtained from non-Vgamma9Vdelta2 gamma-delta T cells from infant blood. The CDR3 here is CATWDGLKYDYKKLF. The CDR3 nucleotides are TGTGCCACCTGGGATGGCTTGAAATATGACTATAAGAAACTCTTT.